A few counts support the clone carrying this T cell receptor (beta chain). The germline V gene has CDR1 SGDLS and CDR2 YYNGEE. Trimming removed 0 bases at V and 5 bases at J, with 15 bases between. The CDR3 runs to 16 residues. This record belongs to a study of response to subunit inactivated influenza vaccine. TCRdb fed the RT-PCR reads into MiXCR, producing one record per CDR3 protein. The sample contains about 700,000 distinct CDR3 sequences, 15% to 19% of which appear only once. Sample: PBMCs from blood, taken about 12 days after vaccination. The V call is TRBV9, the J call TRBJ2-1, with D perhaps given as TRBD1 or TRBD2 (5 bases each). The source of this sequence is a man aged 50-59 years who received an inactivated influenza vaccine. CDR3 bases: TGTGCCAGCAGCGTAGCTACCAGAGGGGATAACAATGAGCAGTTCTTC. It yields the protein CASSVATRGDNNEQFF.